Included here is one T cell receptor beta chain sequence, with context. The antigen is undetermined. An end of the junction differs from the germline gene, which may be a read error. The entry originates in a study of breast tumors, draining lymph nodes, adjacent tissues. Whole-study findings and limits: Compared with lymph nodes, tumors were less diverse; compared with nontumor tissue, more. Data only fit, rather than demonstrated, lymph node origin of most tumor T cells. Data fit most tumor T cells coming from lymph node, expanding in tumor.

TCRdb recomputed calls from the multiplex PCR reads with MiXCR, one row per CDR3 protein. The sample consists of 15,000 to 20,000 distinct CDR3 sequences, about 45% of them appearing once. This CDR3 contains 15 residues. Germline lookup yields CDR1 SGHTA and CDR2 FQGTGA. The sequencing sample was made of tumor-adjacent breast tissue. The chain combines TRBV7-3 with TRBJ2-1; perhaps TRBD2 as D (6 bases). This clonotype was obtained from a female donor with breast cancer. Some clones in this sample may be carry-over from other donors' samples. CDR3: CANSLVPGLANEQLF. The CDR3, as DNA: TGTGCCAACAGCTTAGTCCCGGGACTGGCAAATGAGCAGCTCTTC.